The 24 T cell receptor beta chains below come from one sample, sequenced in a study of shared clonotypes between healthy human individuals. Sequencing was performed with immunoSEQ multiplex PCR; in TCRdb, only in-frame clones are kept and a portion is missing. The data contain over 2 million clones, roughly 94% of them singletons. Sample: naive CD4+ T cells sorted from blood. Subset defined: CD45RA+ positively selected. All receptors come from a young man in good health.

The CDR3 here is CASSVDGGKTQYF. The CDR3 DNA follows: TGTGCCAGCAGCGTAGACGGGGGCAAGACGCAGTATTTT. This chain connects TRBV9 to TRBJ2-3, with D perhaps TRBD1 or TRBD2 (6 bases each). Per germline, CDR1 SGDLS and CDR2 YYNGEE. This CDR3 has 13 amino acids. The V end lost 0 bases, the J end lost 9 bases, and 11 bases lay between the germline ends.

The chain combines TRBV14 with TRBJ1-2; D is undetermined. Germline V gives CDR1 SGHDN, CDR2 FVKESK. V lost 0 bases and J 3 bases, leaving 11 bases between the germline ends. The CDR3 length is 15 residues. CDR3 bases: TGTGCCAGCAGCCAAGAATTGGGCAGATACTATGGCTACACCTTC. This encodes CASSQELGRYYGYTF.

This chain uses TRBV27 with TRBJ2-7; D gene uncertain. The CDR3 totals 14 residues. The germline CDR1 and CDR2 sequences are MNHEY and SMNVEV (reference sequence). V gave up 0 bases and J gave up 5 bases, with 11 bases separating them. CDR3 nucleotides: TGTGCCAGCAGTTTATCGGCCGCATCCAACGAGCAGTACTTC. Translation gives CASSLSAASNEQYF.

This clone was found once. This chain uses TRBV6-5 with TRBJ1-1; possibly TRBD1 for D (6 bases). Trimming removed 5 bases at V and 10 bases at J, with 23 bases between. This CDR3 region has 15 residues. The V gene's germline CDR1 is MNHEY and CDR2 SVGAGI. CDR3 nucleotide sequence: TGTGCCAGCAGTCCCCCTTCCAACAGGGTTCAAGGAGCTTTCTTT. Residues: CASSPPSNRVQGAFF.

This sequence joins TRBV6-4 and TRBJ2-7; D perhaps matches TRBD2 (6 bases). V was shortened by 6 bases and J by 3 bases, with 12 bases between the two germline ends. Germline values: CDR1 MRHNA, CDR2 SNTAGT. This CDR3 region has 13 residues. CDR3 bases: TGTGCCAGCAGCAAAGAGGAGGGCTACGAGCAGTACTTC. Translated: CASSKEEGYEQYF.

This chain uses TRBV11-2 with TRBJ2-2, with a possible D match to TRBD2 (6 bases). V was pared by 1 base and J by 2 bases, with 17 bases between. The CDR3 length is 18 residues. In germline, CDR1 is SGHAT, CDR2 FQNNGV. This CDR3 is CASSLGAGGTFNTGELFF. The DNA for the CDR3 is TGTGCCAGCAGCTTAGGAGCTGGCGGGACTTTCAACACCGGGGAGCTGTTTTTT.

Notes on this clone: Other DNA sequences in the sample encode the same CDR3. This chain uses TRBV28 with TRBJ2-5; D possibly corresponds to TRBD1 (5 bases). Germline V CDR1 and CDR2: MDHEN, SYDVKM. V lost 2 bases to trimming and J lost 3 bases, with 7 bases between them. This CDR3 contains 13 residues. The CDR3 reads CASSLGREETQYF. The CDR3 DNA reads TGTGCCAGCAGTTTAGGCAGGGAAGAGACCCAGTACTTC.

The chain carries TRBV29-1 and TRBJ2-1, with 7 bases aligning to TRBD2. This CDR3 has 12 residues. CDR1 is SQVTM, CDR2 ANQGSEA, per germline. The J segment lost 7 bases and the V segment lost 4 bases, leaving 4 bases of the junction unmatched. CDR3 region: CSVAGGGNEQFF. Written as DNA, the CDR3 is TGCAGCGTTGCGGGAGGTGGGAATGAGCAGTTCTTC.

This clone showed up just once. Other DNA sequences within the sample encode an identical CDR3. The rearrangement joins TRBV25-1 to TRBJ1-6; D unclear. V was clipped by 4 bases and J by 0 bases, with 4 bases between them. CDR1 is MGHDK and CDR2 is SYGVNS in the germline V gene. The length of the CDR3 is 14 residues. The CDR3 loop reads CASSVGSYNSPLHF. The CDR3 DNA reads TGTGCCAGCAGTGTGGGCTCCTATAATTCACCCCTCCACTTT.

As for this clone: Sequence at one end of the junction differs from germline and may be a read error. This specimen includes other DNA sequences encoding the same CDR3. The rearrangement uses TRBV7-7 and TRBJ2-1; 14 bases are a match to TRBD2. The CDR3 runs to 16 residues. Germline V gives CDR1 SSHAT, CDR2 FNYEAQ (reference sequence). The CDR3 loop is CASSPTGLAGVGEQFF. The CDR3 bases are TGTGCTAGCAGCCCAACGGGACTAGCGGGAGTGGGTGAGCAGTTCTTC.

The genes are TRBV5-1 and TRBJ2-1; TRBD1 or TRBD2 may be the D gene (6 bases each). Germline assignment: CDR1 SGHRS and CDR2 YFSETQ. The CDR3 spans 15 residues. The V and J ends lost 2 bases and 6 bases respectively, with 15 bases between them. For the CDR3, the DNA is TGCGCCAGCAGCTTTTTGGGGGGCCCACCCAATGAGCAGTTCTTC. It yields the protein CASSFLGGPPNEQFF.

The CDR3 region is CASRRDSLGTDTQYF. CDR3 bases: TGTGCCAGCAGAAGGGACAGCCTCGGGACAGATACGCAGTATTTT. V and J are TRBV6-6 and TRBJ2-3; 7 bases match TRBD1. This CDR3 contains 15 residues. Germline trimming cut 6 bases from V and 3 bases from J; bases unmatched to any gene: 9. In germline, CDR1 is MNHNY, CDR2 SVGAGI (reference sequence).

A few counts support this clone. This sequence joins TRBV5-5 and TRBJ1-6, with a possible D match to TRBD1 (5 bases). This CDR3 has 16 amino acids. Trimming removed 2 bases at V and 5 bases at J, with 14 bases between. Germline V gene sequence: CDR1 SGHKS, CDR2 YYEKEE (reference sequence). As DNA, the CDR3 is TGTGCCAGCAGCTTACCCGGGACGGCCAATAATTCACCCCTCCACTTT. This translates into CASSLPGTANNSPLHF.

This clone was counted between two and nine times. This sequence joins TRBV6-5 and TRBJ2-7; tentative D call: TRBD2 (6 bases). The CDR3 has 15 amino acids. The V end lost 3 bases, the J end lost 2 bases, and 14 bases lay between the germline ends. Germline-derived CDR1 and CDR2 are MNHEY and SVGAGI. CDR3 bases: TGTGCCAGCAGTTATACCGGGGGTGCCCCCTACGAGCAGTACTTC. Its translation is CASSYTGGAPYEQYF.

The V and J genes are TRBV10-1 and TRBJ1-1, with unresolved D. V lost 6 bases and J lost 0, with 5 bases in between. CDR1 is WNHNN, CDR2 SYGVQD, per germline (reference sequence). The CDR3 consists of 12 residues. The CDR3 sequence is CASSRLNTEAFF. The CDR3, as DNA: TGCGCCAGCAGCCGACTGAACACTGAAGCTTTCTTT.

The chain carries TRBV11-3 and TRBJ2-3, with D possibly matching TRBD1 (6 bases). Between the trimmed V and J ends, which lost 4 bases and 2 bases, there was a span of 10 bases. CDR3 length: 14 amino acids. The germline V gene encodes CDR1 SGHNT and CDR2 YENEEA. The CDR3 spells CASSSHRATDTQYF. The DNA of the CDR3 is TGTGCCAGCAGCTCGCACAGGGCCACAGATACGCAGTATTTT. Drawing the rest from reference TRBV11-3 and TRBJ2-3, the complete variable domain is EAGVVQSPRYKIIEKKQPVAFWCNPISGHNTLYWYLQNLGQGPELLIRYENEEAVDDSQLPKDRFSAERLKGVDSTLKIQPAELGDSAVYLCASSSHRATDTQYFGPGTRLTVL.

This chain joins TRBV20-1 and TRBJ2-3; D is unclear. Germline values: CDR1 DFQATT, CDR2 SNEGSKA (reference sequence). The CDR3 is 10 amino acids. V was cut by 8 bases and J by 4 bases, with 7 bases left in between. CDR3 nucleotide sequence: TGCAGTACTAAGGCAGATACGCAGTATTTT. It is translated as CSTKADTQYF.

CDR3 region: CASSLDYFRSYNEQFF. CDR3 nucleotides: TGTGCCAGCAGCTTAGACTACTTCAGATCCTACAATGAGCAGTTCTTC. The chain carries TRBV7-2 and TRBJ2-1; D is unclear. CDR1 is SGHTA, CDR2 FQGNSA, per germline. V shed 1 base and J shed 1 base, with 11 bases lying between them. The CDR3 has 16 amino acids.

This clone is a singleton in its sample. Other DNA variants within this sample encode the same CDR3. This chain connects TRBV18 to TRBJ2-6, with no clear D. The CDR3 spans 14 residues. Per germline, CDR1 KGHSH and CDR2 LQKENI. Trimming stripped 2 bases from V and 4 bases from J, with 6 bases between. Here the CDR3 DNA reads TGTGCCAGCTCACCAGGGTCCGGGGCCAACGTCCTGACTTTC. Translated, it gives CASSPGSGANVLTF.

This sequence joins TRBV7-9 and TRBJ1-1, with TRBD1 as a possible D gene (5 bases). Germline V gene sequence: CDR1 SEHNR, CDR2 FQNEAQ (reference sequence). Trimming cost V 6 bases and J 1 base, with 15 bases left between them. The CDR3 extends over 15 amino acids. The CDR3 DNA sequence: TGTGCCAGCAGACTAGGGACTACTAGGAACACTGAAGCTTTCTTT. This codes for CASRLGTTRNTEAFF.

The chain combines TRBV27 with TRBJ2-2; tentative D call: TRBD2 (5 bases). The germline V gene encodes CDR1 MNHEY and CDR2 SMNVEV (reference sequence). V gave up 4 bases and J gave up 3 bases, with 9 bases separating them. The CDR3 length is 14 residues. CDR3 coding DNA: TGTGCCAGCAGTTCAGGACTTTACACCGGGGAGCTGTTTTTT. This gives the protein CASSSGLYTGELFF.

This clone occurred once. The rearrangement uses TRBV15 and TRBJ1-5; no clear D. Looked up from germline, CDR1 is LNHNV and CDR2 is YYDKDF (reference sequence). CDR3 length equals 16 residues. Trimming took 4 bases from V and 2 from J, leaving 15 bases between them. The CDR3 nucleotides read TGTGCCACCAGCACACTGACCGAGATCGGCAATCAGCCCCAGCATTTT. Its translation: CATSTLTEIGNQPQHF.

This chain connects TRBV4-1 to TRBJ2-7; 9 nucleotides align to TRBD2. The CDR3 spans 15 residues. The germline V gene has CDR1 MGHRA and CDR2 YSYEKL. V was clipped by 3 bases and J by 3 bases; unmatched bases: 6. The CDR3, as DNA: TGCGCCAGCAGCCATCCGACTAGCGGAAACTACGAGCAGTACTTC. Translation: CASSHPTSGNYEQYF.

Notes on this clone: The junction does not match germline at one end; this may be a read error. DNA of the CDR3: TGTGCTAGCAGCCCCGGACTCCAAGAGACCCAGTACTTC. It translates to CASSPGLQETQYF. This chain joins TRBV7-7 and TRBJ2-5, with a weak D call TRBD2 (5 bases). CDR1 SSHAT and CDR2 FNYEAQ come from the germline V gene (reference sequence). This CDR3 region has 13 residues. Combining the CDR3 with reference TRBV7-7 and TRBJ2-5 gives the whole variable domain GAGVSQSPRYKVTKRGQDVTLRCDPISSHATLYWYQQALGQGPEFLTYFNYEAQPDKSGLPSDRFSAERPEGSISTLTIQRTEQRDSAMYRCASSPGLQETQYFGPGTRLLVL.